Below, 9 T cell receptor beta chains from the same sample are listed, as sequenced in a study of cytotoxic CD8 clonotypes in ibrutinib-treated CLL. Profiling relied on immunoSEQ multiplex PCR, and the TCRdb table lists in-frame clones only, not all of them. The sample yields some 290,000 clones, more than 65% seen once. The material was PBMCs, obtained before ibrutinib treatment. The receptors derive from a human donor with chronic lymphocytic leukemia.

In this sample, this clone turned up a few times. CDR3 loop: CASSDSNPDTQYF. The CDR3, as DNA: TGCGCCAGCAGTGACTCTAACCCCGATACGCAGTATTTT. This chain uses TRBV10-1 with TRBJ2-3; D is unresolved. Germline CDR1 is WNHNN and CDR2 is SYGVQD (reference sequence). This CDR3 spans 13 amino acids. V was trimmed by 3 bases and J by 6 bases, leaving 10 bases between them.

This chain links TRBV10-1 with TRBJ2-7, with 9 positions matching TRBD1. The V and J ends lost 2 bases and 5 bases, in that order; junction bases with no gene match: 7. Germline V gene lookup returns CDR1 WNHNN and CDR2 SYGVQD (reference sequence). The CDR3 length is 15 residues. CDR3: CASSEPRDRAHEQYF. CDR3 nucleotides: TGCGCCAGCAGTGAGCCGAGGGACAGGGCCCACGAGCAGTACTTC.

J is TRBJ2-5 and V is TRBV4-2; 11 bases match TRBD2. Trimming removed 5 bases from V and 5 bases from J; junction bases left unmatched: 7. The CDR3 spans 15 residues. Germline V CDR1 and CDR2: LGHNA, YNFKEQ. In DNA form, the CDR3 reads TGTGCCAGCAGCAAAACTAGCGGGAGTGGCGAGACCCAGTACTTC. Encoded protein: CASSKTSGSGETQYF.

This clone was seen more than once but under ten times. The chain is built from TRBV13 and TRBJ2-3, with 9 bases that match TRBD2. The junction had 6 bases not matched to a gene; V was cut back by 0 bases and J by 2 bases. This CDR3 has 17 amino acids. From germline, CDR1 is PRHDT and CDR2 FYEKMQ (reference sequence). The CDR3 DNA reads TGTGCCAGCAGCTTAGGCCGTGCGGGAGGGATCACAGATACGCAGTATTTT. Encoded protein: CASSLGRAGGITDTQYF.

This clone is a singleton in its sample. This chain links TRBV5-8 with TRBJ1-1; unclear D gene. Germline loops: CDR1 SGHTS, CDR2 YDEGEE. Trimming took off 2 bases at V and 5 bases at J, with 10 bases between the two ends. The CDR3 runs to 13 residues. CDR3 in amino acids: CASSFGIGTEAFF. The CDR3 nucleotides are TGTGCCAGCAGCTTCGGTATAGGAACTGAAGCTTTCTTT. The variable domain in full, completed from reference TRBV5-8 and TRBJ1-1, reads EAGVTQSPTHLIKTRGQQATLRCSPISGHTSVYWYQQALGLGLQFLLWYDEGEERNRGNFPPRFSGRQFPNYSSELNVNALELEDSALYLCASSFGIGTEAFFGQGTRLTVV.

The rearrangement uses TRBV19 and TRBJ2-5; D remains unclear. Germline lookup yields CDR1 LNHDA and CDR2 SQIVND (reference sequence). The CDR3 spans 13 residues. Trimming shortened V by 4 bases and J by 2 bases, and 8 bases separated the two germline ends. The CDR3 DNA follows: TGTGCCAGTAGTACCACAGTACAAGAGACCCAGTACTTC. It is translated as CASSTTVQETQYF.

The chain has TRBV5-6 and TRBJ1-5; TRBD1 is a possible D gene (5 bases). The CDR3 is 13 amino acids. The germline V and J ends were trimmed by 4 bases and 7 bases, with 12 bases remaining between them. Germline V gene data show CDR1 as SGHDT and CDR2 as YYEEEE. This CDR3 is CASSIRGIQPQHF. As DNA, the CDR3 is TGTGCCAGCAGCATAAGGGGTATCCAGCCCCAGCATTTT.

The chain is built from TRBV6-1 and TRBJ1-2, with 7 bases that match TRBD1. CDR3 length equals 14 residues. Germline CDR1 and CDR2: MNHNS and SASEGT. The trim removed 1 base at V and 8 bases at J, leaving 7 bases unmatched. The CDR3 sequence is CASSEGDRVLGYTF. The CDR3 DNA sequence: TGTGCCAGCAGTGAAGGCGACAGGGTGTTGGGCTACACCTTC.

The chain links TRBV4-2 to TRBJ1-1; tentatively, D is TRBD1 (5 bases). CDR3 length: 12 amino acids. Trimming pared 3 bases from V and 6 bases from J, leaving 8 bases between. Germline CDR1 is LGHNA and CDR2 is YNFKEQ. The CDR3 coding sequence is TGTGCCAGCAGCCAGCCACAGGCTGAAGCTTTCTTT. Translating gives CASSQPQAEAFF.